One sample yielded the 24 T cell receptor beta chains listed below, sequenced in a study of control samples from healthy donors and cancer patients. Here immunoSEQ multiplex PCR was the method, and the copy in TCRdb shows in-frame clones only, minus some. The table includes some 190,000 clones, about 89% detected once. The specimen sequenced was blood. The receptors shown here come from a man aged 30 to 39 in good health.

The rearrangement joins TRBV21-1 to TRBJ2-3. TRBV21-1 represents a pseudogene. This CDR3 has 19 amino acids. DNA for the CDR3: TGTGCCAGCAGCAAAAATTATATCCACACACATTGGGACACAGATACGCAGTATTTT. Translating it yields CASSKNYIHTHWDTDTQYF.

The chain is built from TRBV6-5 and TRBJ1-6; D might be TRBD1 (6 bases). Per germline, CDR1 MNHEY and CDR2 SVGAGI. This CDR3 contains 14 residues. The ends were cut back, 7 bases at V and 2 bases at J, with 9 bases in the middle. DNA for the CDR3: TGTGCCAGCACTCAGGGGACCTATAATTCACCCCTCCACTTT. Its protein product is CASTQGTYNSPLHF.

This chain uses TRBV27 with TRBJ1-6; 9 bases line up with TRBD1. With 2 bases clipped from V and 4 bases from J, the junction kept 3 bases outside the gene matches. The CDR3 spans 16 residues. Looked up from germline, CDR1 is MNHEY and CDR2 is SMNVEV (reference sequence). CDR3 residues: CASSLRGTGYNSPLHF. The CDR3 nucleotides are TGTGCCAGCAGTTTAAGAGGGACAGGGTATAATTCACCCCTCCACTTT.

V and J are TRBV6-4 and TRBJ1-6; D possibly corresponds to TRBD1 (6 bases). Deletions cut 4 bases from V and 8 bases from J, with 12 bases between. The germline V gene has CDR1 MRHNA and CDR2 SNTAGT. The CDR3 has 14 amino acids. CDR3 loop: CASSAGHGDSPLHF. The CDR3, as DNA: TGTGCCAGCAGTGCGGGACACGGTGATTCACCCCTCCACTTT.

This clone was counted a single time. The chain is built from TRBV4-1 and TRBJ2-2, with TRBD1 identical over 10 bases. The germline V gene encodes CDR1 MGHRA and CDR2 YSYEKL. V dropped 0 bases and J dropped 6; count of bases not matched to a gene: 4. CDR3 size: 16 residues. The CDR3 spells CASSQDDRGRAGELFF. The CDR3 DNA reads TGCGCCAGCAGCCAAGATGACAGGGGGCGGGCCGGGGAGCTGTTTTTT.

The gene calls are TRBV21-1 and TRBJ2-7; the table's D call, TRBD2, has no DNA check behind it. TRBV21-1 counts as a pseudogene. This CDR3 spans 16 amino acids. DNA of the CDR3: TGTGCCAGCAGCAATAGTCTAGCGGGGGGGCCGTACGAGCAGTACTTC. It translates to CASSNSLAGGPYEQYF.

The rearrangement joins TRBV6-5 to TRBJ2-3; D possibly uses TRBD1 or TRBD2 (6 bases each). Trimming left V 4 bases short and J 3 bases short, with 11 bases between. The CDR3 sequence is 14 residues long. CDR1 MNHEY and CDR2 SVGAGI come from the germline V gene. CDR3: CASSLGGGTDTQYF. In nucleotides, the CDR3 is TGTGCCAGCAGTTTGGGGGGCGGGACAGATACGCAGTATTTT.

V is TRBV11-2 and J is TRBJ1-5; D perhaps matches TRBD1 (5 bases). The CDR3 consists of 14 residues. From germline, CDR1 is SGHAT and CDR2 FQNNGV. Trimming removed 1 base from V and 3 bases from J, with 7 bases in between. CDR3 DNA: TGTGCCAGCAGCTTAGGGGGGATCAATCAGCCCCAGCATTTT. It is translated as CASSLGGINQPQHF.

This chain connects TRBV29-1 to TRBJ2-7, with TRBD1 matching 9 bases. From germline, CDR1 is SQVTM and CDR2 ANQGSEA. This CDR3 is 15 amino acids long. V was pared by 6 bases and J by 2 bases, with 11 bases of the junction left unmatched. As DNA, the CDR3 is TGCAGCGTCCCGGGACAGGGAACGGGGCCCTACGAGCAGTACTTC. Residues: CSVPGQGTGPYEQYF.

This clone occurred once. This chain uses TRBV6-5 with TRBJ2-7, with a tentative D call TRBD2 (6 bases). The CDR3 runs to 14 residues. Trimming shortened V by 5 bases and J by 0 bases, and 11 bases separated the two germline ends. Germline V CDR1 and CDR2: MNHEY, SVGAGI. The DNA of the CDR3 is TGTGCCAGCAGTAACCGGGGGAACTCCTACGAGCAGTACTTC. Encoded protein: CASSNRGNSYEQYF.

This chain joins TRBV2 and TRBJ2-3; perhaps TRBD1 as D (5 bases). V lost 7 bases and J 7 bases, leaving 12 bases between the germline ends. Germline CDR1 is SNHLY and CDR2 is FYNNEI. This CDR3 comprises 12 residues. DNA of the CDR3: TGTGCCAGCAAACCGACAGCTAATACGCAGTATTTT. Translated: CASKPTANTQYF.

The chain combines TRBV19 with TRBJ2-7, with TRBD1 matching 9 bases. Germline assignment: CDR1 LNHDA and CDR2 SQIVND (reference sequence). Losses at the gene ends were 4 bases for V and 0 bases for J; bases not matched to a gene: 4. The CDR3 covers 15 residues. DNA of the CDR3: TGTGCCAGTAGTAAACCGGGACAGGGCTCCTACGAGCAGTACTTC. Translated: CASSKPGQGSYEQYF.

DNA of the CDR3: TGTGCCAGCAGCGAATGGAGGTACGAGCAGTACTTC. It translates to CASSEWRYEQYF. V and J are TRBV9 and TRBJ2-7; TRBD2 is a possible D gene (5 bases). CDR1 and CDR2 from the germline V gene are SGDLS and YYNGEE. V was pared by 3 bases and J by 4 bases, with 8 bases between. The CDR3 loop spans 12 amino acids.

This clone was seen ten or more times. This chain connects TRBV18 to TRBJ2-2, with D possibly matching TRBD1 (5 bases). CDR3 length: 17 amino acids. V gave up 0 bases and J gave up 6 bases, with 17 bases separating them. Germline CDR1 is KGHSH and CDR2 is LQKENI. The CDR3 region is CASSPPWQGQQAGELFF. The CDR3 DNA reads as TGTGCCAGCTCACCACCGTGGCAGGGCCAACAGGCCGGGGAGCTGTTTTTT.

The chain is built from TRBV10-2 and TRBJ1-5, with 7 bases aligning to TRBD1. V dropped 6 bases and J dropped 4; count of bases not matched to a gene: 6. The V gene's germline CDR1 is WSHSY and CDR2 SAAADI. The CDR3 is 14 amino acids. CDR3 amino acids: CASRVSTGNQPQHF. The CDR3 DNA is TGCGCCAGCAGGGTCTCGACAGGGAATCAGCCCCAGCATTTT.

The genes are TRBV27 and TRBJ2-7; D remains ambiguous. V lost 4 bases to trimming and J lost 0 bases, with 10 bases between them. The germline V gene has CDR1 MNHEY and CDR2 SMNVEV (reference sequence). This CDR3 is 14 amino acids long. CDR3 DNA: TGTGCCAGCAGTTGGAAGGGCAGCTCCTACGAGCAGTACTTC. It encodes CASSWKGSSYEQYF.

The chain is built from TRBV3-1 (or the pseudogene TRBV3-2) and TRBJ1-2; 10 bases match TRBD1. Germline CDR1 reads LGHDT; CDR2 reads YNNKEL (reference sequence). The CDR3 runs 15 residues. After removal of 7 bases from V and 7 bases from J, the junction contained 12 bases not matched to a gene. CDR3 amino acids: CASTFRLGQGFGYTF. CDR3 coding DNA: TGTGCCAGCACCTTCCGGCTGGGACAGGGGTTTGGCTACACCTTC.

The chain links TRBV5-1 to TRBJ2-3; D remains ambiguous. Germline assignment: CDR1 SGHRS and CDR2 YFSETQ. CDR3 size: 11 residues. The V end lost 4 bases, the J end lost 6 bases, and 6 bases lay between the germline ends. In nucleotides, the CDR3 is TGCGCCAGCAGCATAGGGGATACGCAGTATTTT. This translates into CASSIGDTQYF.

V gene TRBV5-1 combines with J gene TRBJ2-3, with D uncertain. V gave up 0 bases and J gave up 0 bases, with 5 bases separating them. This CDR3 contains 14 residues. Germline CDR1 reads SGHRS; CDR2 reads YFSETQ. CDR3 sequence reads: CASSLGVSTDTQYF. CDR3 sequence (DNA): TGCGCCAGCAGCTTGGGGGTAAGCACAGATACGCAGTATTTT.

This clone came up a few times. The chain employs TRBV7-7 and TRBJ1-4; no firm D call. Trimming took off 6 bases at V and 0 bases at J, with 17 bases between the two ends. Germline values: CDR1 SSHAT, CDR2 FNYEAQ (reference sequence). The CDR3 extends over 17 amino acids. The CDR3, as DNA: TGTGCCAGCAGGTTGGGAAAGACCTCTGCAACTAATGAAAAACTGTTTTTT. Translating it yields CASRLGKTSATNEKLFF.

V usage is TRBV5-1 and J usage is TRBJ1-1; D is uncertain. This CDR3 contains 13 residues. Looked up from germline, CDR1 is SGHRS and CDR2 is YFSETQ. Between the trimmed V and J ends, which lost 6 bases and 1 base, there was a span of 10 bases. The DNA for the CDR3 is TGCGCCAGCACCCCGGGTTCGAACACTGAAGCTTTCTTT. This gives the protein CASTPGSNTEAFF.

This clone was recorded once. The genes are TRBV19 and TRBJ1-4; the D is unclear. Germline CDR1 LNHDA, CDR2 SQIVND (reference sequence). The CDR3 spans 16 residues. V gave up 4 bases and J gave up 0 bases, with 12 bases separating them. CDR3 loop: CASSTDRVATNEKLFF. The CDR3, as DNA: TGTGCCAGTAGTACCGACCGCGTTGCAACTAATGAAAAACTGTTTTTT.

The chain couples TRBV6-2 or TRBV6-3 to TRBJ2-1; 11 bases are shared with TRBD2. J was trimmed by 8 bases and V by 3 bases; bases with no gene match: 6. This CDR3 is built from 15 residues. The germline V gene has CDR1 MNHEY and CDR2 SVGEGT. The CDR3 sequence: CASSYASGGIHEQFF. CDR3 DNA sequence: TGTGCCAGCAGTTATGCTAGCGGGGGGATCCATGAGCAGTTCTTC.

CDR3 residues: CASSLDVGTGQETQYF. The CDR3 DNA is TGCGCCAGCAGCTTGGATGTGGGGACTGGCCAAGAGACCCAGTACTTC. The chain joins TRBV5-1 to TRBJ2-5, with D tentatively TRBD2 (6 bases). The germline V gene encodes CDR1 SGHRS and CDR2 YFSETQ. V shed 0 bases and J shed 1 base, with 13 bases lying between them. CDR3 length equals 16 residues.